Here is one TCR beta chain with its context. Its matching antigen is unknown. Clones were read by immunoSEQ multiplex PCR, and TCRdb kept only the in-frame ones, dropping some. The data hold 9,500 to 12,000 clones, with around 68% observed a single time. From germline, CDR1 is SGHRS and CDR2 YFSETQ. There are 13 residues in the CDR3. Trimming removed 1 base from V and 6 bases from J, with 10 bases in between. This specimen belongs to a study of CD4 T cells in relation to SARS-CoV-2 and coronaviruses. CD4+ T cells from unexposed donors were obtained before the COVID-19 pandemic (2011-2018). CD4+ T cells were isolated from the cells after roughly 11 days of culture.

This chain uses TRBV5-1 with TRBJ1-1; the D gene is possibly TRBD1 (6 bases). The clonotype comes from a human donor in good health. Sample: CD4+ T cells from PBMCs, cultured in vitro. CDR3 in DNA: TGCGCCAGCAGCTTGTTGGGGGCATCTGAAGCTTTCTTT. Translated: CASSLLGASEAFF.